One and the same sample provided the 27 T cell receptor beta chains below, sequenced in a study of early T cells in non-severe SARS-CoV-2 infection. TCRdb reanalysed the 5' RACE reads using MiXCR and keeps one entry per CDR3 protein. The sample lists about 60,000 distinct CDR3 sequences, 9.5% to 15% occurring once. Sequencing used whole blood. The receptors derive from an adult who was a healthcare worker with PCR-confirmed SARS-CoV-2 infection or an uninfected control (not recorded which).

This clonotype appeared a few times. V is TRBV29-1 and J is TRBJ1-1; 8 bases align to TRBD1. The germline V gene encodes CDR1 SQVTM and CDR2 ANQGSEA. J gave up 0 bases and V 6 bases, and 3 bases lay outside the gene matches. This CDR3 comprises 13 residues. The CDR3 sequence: CSVRGLVNTEAFF. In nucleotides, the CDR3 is TGCAGCGTCAGGGGGCTCGTGAACACTGAAGCTTTCTTT. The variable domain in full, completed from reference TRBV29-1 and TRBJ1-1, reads SAVISQKPSRDICQRGTSLTIQCQVDSQVTMMFWYRQQPGQSLTLIATANQGSEATYESGFVIDKFPISRPNLTFSTLTVSNMSPEDSSIYLCSVRGLVNTEAFFGQGTRLTVV.

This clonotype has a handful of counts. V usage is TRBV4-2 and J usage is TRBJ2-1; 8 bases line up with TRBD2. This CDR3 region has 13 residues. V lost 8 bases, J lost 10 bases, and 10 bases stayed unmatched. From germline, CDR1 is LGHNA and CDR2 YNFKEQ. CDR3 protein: CASVGTSALEQFF. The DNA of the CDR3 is TGTGCCAGCGTAGGGACTAGTGCCTTGGAGCAGTTCTTC.

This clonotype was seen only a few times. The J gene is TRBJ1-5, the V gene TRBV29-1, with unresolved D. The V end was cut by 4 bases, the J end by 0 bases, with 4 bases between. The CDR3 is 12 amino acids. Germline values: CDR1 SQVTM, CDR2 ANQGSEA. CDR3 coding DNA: TGCAGCGTTGTGGATAGCAATCAGCCCCAGCATTTT. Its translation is CSVVDSNQPQHF.

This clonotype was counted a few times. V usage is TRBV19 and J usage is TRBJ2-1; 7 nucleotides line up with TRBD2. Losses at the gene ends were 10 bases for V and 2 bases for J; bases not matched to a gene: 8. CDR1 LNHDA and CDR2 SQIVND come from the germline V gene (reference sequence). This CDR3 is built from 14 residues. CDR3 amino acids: CATSAGATYNEQFF. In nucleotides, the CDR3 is TGTGCCACCTCTGCGGGAGCCACCTACAATGAGCAGTTCTTC. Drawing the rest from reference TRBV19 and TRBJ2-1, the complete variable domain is DGGITQSPKYLFRKEGQNVTLSCEQNLNHDAMYWYRQDPGQGLRLIYYSQIVNDFQKGDIAEGYSVSREKKESFPLTVTSAQKNPTAFYLCATSAGATYNEQFFGPGTRLTVL.

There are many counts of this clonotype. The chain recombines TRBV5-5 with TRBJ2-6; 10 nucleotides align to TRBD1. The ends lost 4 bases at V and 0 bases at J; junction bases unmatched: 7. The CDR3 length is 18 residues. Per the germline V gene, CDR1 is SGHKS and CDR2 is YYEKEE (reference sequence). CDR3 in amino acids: CASSLGQGLSSGANVLTF. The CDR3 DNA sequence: TGTGCCAGCAGCCTGGGACAGGGGCTGAGCTCTGGGGCCAACGTCCTGACTTTC. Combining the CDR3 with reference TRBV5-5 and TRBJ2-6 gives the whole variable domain DAGVTQSPTHLIKTRGQQVTLRCSPISGHKSVSWYQQVLGQGPQFIFQYYEKEERGRGNFPDRFSARQFPNYSSELNVNALLLGDSALYLCASSLGQGLSSGANVLTFGAGSRLTVL.

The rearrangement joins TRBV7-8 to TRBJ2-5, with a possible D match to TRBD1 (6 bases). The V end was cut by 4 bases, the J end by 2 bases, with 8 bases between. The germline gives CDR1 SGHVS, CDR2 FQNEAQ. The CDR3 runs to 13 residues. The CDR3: CASSSDRQETQYF. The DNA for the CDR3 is TGTGCCAGCAGCTCTGACAGGCAAGAGACCCAGTACTTC.

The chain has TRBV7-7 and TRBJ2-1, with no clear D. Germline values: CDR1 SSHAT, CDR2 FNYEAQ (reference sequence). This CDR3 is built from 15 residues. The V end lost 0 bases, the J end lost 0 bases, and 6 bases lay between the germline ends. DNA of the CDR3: TGTGCCAGCAGCTTAGCAGCTGCCTCCTACAATGAGCAGTTCTTC. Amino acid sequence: CASSLAAASYNEQFF.

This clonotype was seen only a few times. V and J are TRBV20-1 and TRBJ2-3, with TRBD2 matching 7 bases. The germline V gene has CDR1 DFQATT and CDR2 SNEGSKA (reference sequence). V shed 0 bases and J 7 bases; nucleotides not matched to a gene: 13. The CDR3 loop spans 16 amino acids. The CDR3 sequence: CSAREPLAGVKNTQYF. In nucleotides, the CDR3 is TGCAGTGCTAGAGAACCTCTCGCGGGGGTTAAAAATACGCAGTATTTT.

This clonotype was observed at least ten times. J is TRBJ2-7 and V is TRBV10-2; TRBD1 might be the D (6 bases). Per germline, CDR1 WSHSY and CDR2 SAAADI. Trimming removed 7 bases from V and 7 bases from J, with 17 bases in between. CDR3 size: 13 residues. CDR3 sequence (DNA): TGCGCCAGCAATGAACAGGGTCCGGGTGAGCAGTACTTC. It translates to CASNEQGPGEQYF.

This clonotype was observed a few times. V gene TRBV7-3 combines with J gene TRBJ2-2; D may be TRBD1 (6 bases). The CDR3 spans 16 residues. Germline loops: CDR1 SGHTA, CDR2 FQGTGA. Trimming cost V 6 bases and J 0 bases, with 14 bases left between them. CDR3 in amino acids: CASRIGQSANTGELFF. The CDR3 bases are TGTGCCAGCAGAATCGGACAGAGCGCGAACACCGGGGAGCTGTTTTTT.

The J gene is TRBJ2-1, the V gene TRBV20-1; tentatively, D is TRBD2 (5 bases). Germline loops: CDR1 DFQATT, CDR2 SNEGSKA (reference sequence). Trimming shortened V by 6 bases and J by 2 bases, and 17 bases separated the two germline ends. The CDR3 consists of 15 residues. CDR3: CSAAPWERPYNEQFF. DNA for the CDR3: TGCAGTGCAGCCCCCTGGGAGAGGCCCTACAATGAGCAGTTCTTC.

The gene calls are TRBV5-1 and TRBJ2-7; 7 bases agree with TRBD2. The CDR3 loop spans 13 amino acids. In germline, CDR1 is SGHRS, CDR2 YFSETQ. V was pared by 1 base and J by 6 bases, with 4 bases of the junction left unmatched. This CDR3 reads CASSLSTSAEQYF. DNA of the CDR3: TGCGCCAGCAGCTTGAGTACTAGCGCCGAGCAGTACTTC.

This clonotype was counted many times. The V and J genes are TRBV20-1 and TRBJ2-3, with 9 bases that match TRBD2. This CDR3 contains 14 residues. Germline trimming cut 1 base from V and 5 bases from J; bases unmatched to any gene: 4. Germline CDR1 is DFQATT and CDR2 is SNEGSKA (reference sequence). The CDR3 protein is CSARVGSGRDTQYF. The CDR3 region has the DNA TGCAGTGCTAGAGTAGGTAGCGGGAGAGATACGCAGTATTTT.

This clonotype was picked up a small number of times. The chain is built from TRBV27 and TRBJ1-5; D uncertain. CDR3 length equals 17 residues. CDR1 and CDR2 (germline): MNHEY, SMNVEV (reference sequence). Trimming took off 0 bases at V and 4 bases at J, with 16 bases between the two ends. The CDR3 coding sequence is TGTGCCAGCAGTTTATCGTGGACGGAACTCCTTAATCAGCCCCAGCATTTT. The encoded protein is CASSLSWTELLNQPQHF.

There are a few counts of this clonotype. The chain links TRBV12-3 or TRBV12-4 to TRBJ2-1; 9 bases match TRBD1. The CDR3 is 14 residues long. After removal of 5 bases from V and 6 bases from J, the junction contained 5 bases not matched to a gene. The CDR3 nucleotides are TGTGCCAGCAGTCCTTGGGACAGGGTCAATGAGCAGTTCTTC. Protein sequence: CASSPWDRVNEQFF.

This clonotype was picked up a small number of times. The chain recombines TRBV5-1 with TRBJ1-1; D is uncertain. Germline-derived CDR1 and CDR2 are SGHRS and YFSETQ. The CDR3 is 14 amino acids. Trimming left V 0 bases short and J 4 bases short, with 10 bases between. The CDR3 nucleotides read TGCGCCAGCAGCTTGGGGGCAGGAGTCACTGAAGCTTTCTTT. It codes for CASSLGAGVTEAFF.

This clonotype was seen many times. Here the CDR3 reads CASSRQGALVGELFF. In nucleotides, the CDR3 is TGTGCCAGCAGCCGACAGGGGGCGCTGGTCGGGGAGCTGTTTTTT. The gene calls are TRBV5-4 and TRBJ2-2; 10 positions match TRBD1. The V gene's germline CDR1 is SGHNT and CDR2 YYREEE (reference sequence). The CDR3 runs to 15 residues. Trimming removed 4 bases from V and 7 bases from J; junction bases left unmatched: 7.

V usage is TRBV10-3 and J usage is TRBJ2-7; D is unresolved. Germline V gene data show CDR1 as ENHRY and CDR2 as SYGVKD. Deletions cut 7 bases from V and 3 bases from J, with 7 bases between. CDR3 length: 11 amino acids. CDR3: CAIKGNYEQYF. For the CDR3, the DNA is TGTGCCATCAAGGGCAACTACGAGCAGTACTTC.

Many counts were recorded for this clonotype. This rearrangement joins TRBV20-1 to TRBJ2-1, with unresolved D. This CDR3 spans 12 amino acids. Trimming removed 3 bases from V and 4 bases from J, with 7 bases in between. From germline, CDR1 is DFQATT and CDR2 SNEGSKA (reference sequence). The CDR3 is CSARVLYNEQFF. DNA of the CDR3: TGCAGTGCTAGGGTACTGTACAATGAGCAGTTCTTC.

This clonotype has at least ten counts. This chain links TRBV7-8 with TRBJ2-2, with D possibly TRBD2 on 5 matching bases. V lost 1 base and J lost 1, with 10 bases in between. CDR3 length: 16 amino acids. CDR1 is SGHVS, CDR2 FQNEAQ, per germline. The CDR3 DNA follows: TGTGCCAGCAGCTTAGGTCGACGGGAGAACACCGGGGAGCTGTTTTTT. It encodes CASSLGRRENTGELFF.

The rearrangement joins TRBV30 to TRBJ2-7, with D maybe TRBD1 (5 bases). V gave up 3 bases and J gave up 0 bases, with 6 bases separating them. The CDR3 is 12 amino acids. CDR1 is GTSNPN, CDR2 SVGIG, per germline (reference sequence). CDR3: CAWRDNSYEQYF. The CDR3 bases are TGTGCCTGGAGGGACAACTCCTACGAGCAGTACTTC.

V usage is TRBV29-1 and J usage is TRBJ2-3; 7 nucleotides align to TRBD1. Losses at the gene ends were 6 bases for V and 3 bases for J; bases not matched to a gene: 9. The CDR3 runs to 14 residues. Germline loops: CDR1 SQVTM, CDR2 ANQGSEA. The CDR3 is CSVRTGDSTDTQYF. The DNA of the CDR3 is TGCAGCGTAAGAACAGGGGATAGTACAGATACGCAGTATTTT.

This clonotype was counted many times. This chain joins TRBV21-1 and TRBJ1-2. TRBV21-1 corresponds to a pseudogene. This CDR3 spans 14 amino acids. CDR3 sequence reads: CASSNSEVWGGYTF. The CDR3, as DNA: TGTGCCAGCAGCAATAGTGAGGTTTGGGGTGGCTACACCTTC.

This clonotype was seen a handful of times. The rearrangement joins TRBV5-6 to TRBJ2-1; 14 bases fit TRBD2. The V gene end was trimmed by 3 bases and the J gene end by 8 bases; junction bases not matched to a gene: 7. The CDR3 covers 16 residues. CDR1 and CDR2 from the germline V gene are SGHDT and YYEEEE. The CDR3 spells CASSSGTSGRGDEQFF. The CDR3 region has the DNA TGTGCCAGCAGCTCCGGGACTAGCGGGAGAGGAGATGAGCAGTTCTTC.

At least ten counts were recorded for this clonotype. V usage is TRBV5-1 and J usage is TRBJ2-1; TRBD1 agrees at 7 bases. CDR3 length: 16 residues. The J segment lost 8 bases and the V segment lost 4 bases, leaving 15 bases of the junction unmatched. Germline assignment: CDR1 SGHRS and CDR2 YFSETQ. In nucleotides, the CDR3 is TGCGCCAGCAGCCTAGGGACAGTCCGTACTCGGGATGAGCAGTTCTTC. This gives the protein CASSLGTVRTRDEQFF.

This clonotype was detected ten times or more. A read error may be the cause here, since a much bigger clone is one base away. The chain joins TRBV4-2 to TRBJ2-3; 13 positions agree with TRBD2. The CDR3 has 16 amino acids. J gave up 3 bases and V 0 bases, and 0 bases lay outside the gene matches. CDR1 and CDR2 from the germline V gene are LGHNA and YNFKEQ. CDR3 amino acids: CASSQELAGGTDTQYF. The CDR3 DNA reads TGTGCCAGCAGCCAAGAACTAGCGGGAGGGACAGATACGCAGTATTTT.

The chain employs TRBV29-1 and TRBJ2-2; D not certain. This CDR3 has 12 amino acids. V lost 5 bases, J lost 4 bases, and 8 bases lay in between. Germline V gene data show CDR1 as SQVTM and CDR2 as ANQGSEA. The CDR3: CSVTGGTGELFF. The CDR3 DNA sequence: TGCAGCGTTACGGGTGGCACCGGGGAGCTGTTTTTT.